Shown below are 18 T cell receptor beta chains from a single sample sequenced in a study of CD8 T cells in Susac syndrome. Random hexamers were used to reverse transcribe the RNA input (about 0.5 to 1 ug). TCRdb ran MiXCR on the immunoSEQ multiplex PCR reads and lists one entry per CDR3 protein. The table has approximately 120,000 distinct CDR3 sequences, approximately 95% seen once; the top ten hold roughly 0.31%. Input material: CD8+ T cells from PBMCs. The receptors originated from a human donor with multiple sclerosis.

This chain links TRBV5-4 with TRBJ2-1; D uncertain. This CDR3 spans 12 amino acids. From germline, CDR1 is SGHNT and CDR2 YYREEE (reference sequence). The V and J ends lost 3 bases and 9 bases respectively, with 10 bases between them. CDR3 residues: CASSCLGCEQFF. CDR3 DNA: TGTGCCAGCAGCTGTCTAGGGTGTGAGCAGTTCTTC.

This chain joins TRBV5-4 and TRBJ2-7; the D gene is possibly TRBD2 (7 bases). V lost 2 bases and J 6 bases, leaving 15 bases between the germline ends. From germline, CDR1 is SGHNT and CDR2 YYREEE (reference sequence). The CDR3 is made up of 14 amino acids. This CDR3 is CASSFGGALFEQYF. The DNA for the CDR3 is TGTGCCAGCAGCTTTGGGGGGGCTCTTTTCGAGCAGTACTTC.

This rearrangement joins TRBV25-1 to TRBJ2-5; no reliable D call. This CDR3 is built from 14 residues. Germline V CDR1 and CDR2: MGHDK, SYGVNS. The V end lost 1 base, the J end lost 3 bases, and 9 bases lay between the germline ends. CDR3 coding DNA: TGTGCCAGCAGTGAATCCGGGTTTGAAGAGACCCAGTACTTC. Encoded protein: CASSESGFEETQYF.

The CDR3: CASSQRGRDSETQYF. The CDR3 DNA follows: TGTGCCAGCAGCCAACGTGGGAGGGATTCAGAGACCCAGTACTTC. V and J are TRBV4-2 and TRBJ2-5; 7 nucleotides line up with TRBD2. CDR1 LGHNA and CDR2 YNFKEQ come from the germline V gene. The CDR3 length is 15 residues. Trimming cost V 2 bases and J 4 bases; bases outside gene matches: 7.

This clonotype appeared once. The genes are TRBV7-9 and TRBJ1-6, with D possibly matching TRBD1 (5 bases). CDR3 length: 15 residues. Trimming stripped 1 base from V and 9 bases from J, with 13 bases between. CDR1 is SEHNR, CDR2 FQNEAQ, per germline (reference sequence). The CDR3 protein is CASSLDAGKGSPLHF. The CDR3 nucleotides are TGTGCCAGCAGCTTAGACGCAGGGAAGGGTTCACCCCTCCACTTT.

This rearrangement joins TRBV11-2 to TRBJ2-1; 11 bases map to TRBD2. The germline V gene has CDR1 SGHAT and CDR2 FQNNGV. After removal of 5 bases from V and 6 bases from J, the junction contained 9 bases not matched to a gene. The CDR3 sequence is 16 residues long. The CDR3 nucleotides read TGTGCCAGCAGCCTCCCTTTAGCGGGAGGGGGCAATGAGCAGTTCTTC. Translating gives CASSLPLAGGGNEQFF. Using reference TRBV11-2 and TRBJ2-1 for the parts outside the CDR3, the full variable domain is EAGVAQSPRYKIIEKRQSVAFWCNPISGHATLYWYQQILGQGPKLLIQFQNNGVVDDSQLPKDRFSAERLKGVDSTLKIQPAKLEDSAVYLCASSLPLAGGGNEQFFGPGTRLTVL.

CDR3 coding DNA: TGTGCCAGCAGCTTTGGGACTGGGGGGCGTAATGAGCAGTTCTTC. Translated: CASSFGTGGRNEQFF. V usage is TRBV5-4 and J usage is TRBJ2-1; D possibly matches TRBD1 or TRBD2 (6 bases each). This CDR3 contains 15 residues. Trimming took off 2 bases at V and 7 bases at J, with 16 bases between the two ends. Germline lookup yields CDR1 SGHNT and CDR2 YYREEE (reference sequence).

J is TRBJ2-3 and V is TRBV6-1; D is undetermined. The CDR3 runs 15 residues. Germline V gene lookup returns CDR1 MNHNS and CDR2 SASEGT. The germline V and J ends were trimmed by 10 bases and 0 bases, with 17 bases remaining between them. This CDR3 reads CATISFGLSTDTQYF. Here the CDR3 DNA reads TGTGCCACCATCAGTTTTGGTTTAAGCACAGATACGCAGTATTTT.

J is TRBJ1-1 and V is TRBV15, with 8 bases aligning to TRBD1. V shed 6 bases and J 4 bases; nucleotides not matched to a gene: 7. Germline V gene sequence: CDR1 LNHNV, CDR2 YYDKDF (reference sequence). This CDR3 has 14 amino acids. In DNA, the CDR3 is TGTGCCACCAGAGTCGACAGGGGCGGCACTGAAGCTTTCTTT. Residues: CATRVDRGGTEAFF.

In DNA form, the CDR3 reads TGCGCCAGCAGCCGCCGACGCACAGATACGCAGTATTTT. Encoded protein: CASSRRRTDTQYF. The rearrangement joins TRBV4-1 to TRBJ2-3; D is uncertain. The CDR3 is 13 residues long. Trimming removed 4 bases from V and 1 base from J, with 6 bases in between. From germline, CDR1 is MGHRA and CDR2 YSYEKL.

In this sample, this clonotype turned up once. The chain links TRBV7-9 to TRBJ1-1; D ambiguous. The germline gives CDR1 SEHNR, CDR2 FQNEAQ (reference sequence). This CDR3 spans 15 amino acids. Trimming left V 3 bases short and J 4 bases short, with 15 bases between. CDR3 in DNA: TGTGCCAGCAGCTTGTGGGTCAGAGGACGCACTGAAGCTTTCTTT. The encoded protein is CASSLWVRGRTEAFF.

This clonotype was counted a single time. This sequence joins TRBV4-1 and TRBJ1-1; the D gene is possibly TRBD1 (5 bases). Germline-derived CDR1 and CDR2 are MGHRA and YSYEKL. V shed 1 base and J shed 6 bases, with 15 bases lying between them. The length of the CDR3 is 15 residues. The CDR3 loop is CASSQVGGRKAEAFF. In nucleotides, the CDR3 is TGCGCCAGCAGCCAAGTTGGGGGTCGGAAGGCTGAAGCTTTCTTT.

The J gene is TRBJ2-5, the V gene TRBV19; maybe TRBD1 (6 bases). Trimming took off 2 bases at V and 4 bases at J, with 17 bases between the two ends. This CDR3 is 16 amino acids long. Per the germline V gene, CDR1 is LNHDA and CDR2 is SQIVND (reference sequence). CDR3 in amino acids: CASSILGQGMGETQYF. Here the CDR3 DNA reads TGTGCCAGTAGTATACTCGGGCAGGGGATGGGAGAGACCCAGTACTTC.

The gene calls are TRBV29-1 and TRBJ1-5; a weak D match, TRBD1 (5 bases). The CDR3 covers 14 residues. CDR1 and CDR2 from the germline V gene are SQVTM and ANQGSEA. V lost 5 bases to trimming and J lost 6 bases, with 17 bases between them. CDR3 region: CSVRLVGGGQPQHF. The CDR3 coding sequence is TGCAGCGTTAGGTTAGTCGGGGGAGGTCAGCCCCAGCATTTT.

The V call is TRBV11-2, the J call TRBJ1-4, with 7 bases lining up with TRBD1. After removal of 5 bases from V and 8 bases from J, the junction contained 11 bases not matched to a gene. Germline V gives CDR1 SGHAT, CDR2 FQNNGV. The CDR3 consists of 15 residues. CDR3 region: CASSPGDREWEKLFF. The CDR3 region has the DNA TGTGCCAGCAGCCCAGGCGACAGGGAATGGGAAAAACTGTTTTTT.

This chain links TRBV27 with TRBJ2-7, with 7 bases lining up with TRBD1. The CDR3 covers 14 residues. Germline V gives CDR1 MNHEY, CDR2 SMNVEV (reference sequence). The junction had 6 bases not matched to a gene; V was cut back by 4 bases and J by 3 bases. The CDR3 nucleotides read TGTGCCAGCAGTTCTGGACAGGTTTACTACGAGCAGTACTTC. Its protein is CASSSGQVYYEQYF.

J is TRBJ2-3 and V is TRBV3-1; TRBD2 agrees at 10 bases. The CDR3 is 15 residues long. Per germline, CDR1 LGHDT and CDR2 YNNKEL (reference sequence). J gave up 6 bases and V 1 base, and 4 bases lay outside the gene matches. The CDR3 nucleotides read TGTGCCAGCAGCCAAGGTCTAGCGGGAGCCGATACGCAGTATTTT. It encodes CASSQGLAGADTQYF.

This chain uses TRBV15 with TRBJ2-1; the match to TRBD1 covers 7 bases. With 3 bases clipped from V and 10 bases from J, the junction kept 6 bases outside the gene matches. The germline V gene has CDR1 LNHNV and CDR2 YYDKDF (reference sequence). CDR3 size: 13 residues. The CDR3 DNA reads as TGTGCCACCAGCAGGACCAGGGGGAAGGAGCAGTTCTTC. Its translation is CATSRTRGKEQFF.